This TCR beta chain was sequenced for a study of control samples from healthy donors and cancer patients. The repertoire was sequenced with immunoSEQ multiplex PCR; TCRdb's copy has only in-frame clones and lacks some. This table has roughly 160,000 clones, less than 95% appearing once. The germline V gene encodes CDR1 SGDLS and CDR2 YYNGEE. The CDR3 runs to 13 residues. Trimming stripped 4 bases from V and 4 bases from J, with 11 bases between. The chain carries TRBV9 and TRBJ2-5; D not resolved. The sequencing input was PBMCs. The origin of this receptor is a man in his sixties with colorectal cancer. The CDR3 sequence: CASSPQGGETQYF. The CDR3 bases are TGTGCCAGCAGCCCCCAAGGCGGAGAGACCCAGTACTTC.